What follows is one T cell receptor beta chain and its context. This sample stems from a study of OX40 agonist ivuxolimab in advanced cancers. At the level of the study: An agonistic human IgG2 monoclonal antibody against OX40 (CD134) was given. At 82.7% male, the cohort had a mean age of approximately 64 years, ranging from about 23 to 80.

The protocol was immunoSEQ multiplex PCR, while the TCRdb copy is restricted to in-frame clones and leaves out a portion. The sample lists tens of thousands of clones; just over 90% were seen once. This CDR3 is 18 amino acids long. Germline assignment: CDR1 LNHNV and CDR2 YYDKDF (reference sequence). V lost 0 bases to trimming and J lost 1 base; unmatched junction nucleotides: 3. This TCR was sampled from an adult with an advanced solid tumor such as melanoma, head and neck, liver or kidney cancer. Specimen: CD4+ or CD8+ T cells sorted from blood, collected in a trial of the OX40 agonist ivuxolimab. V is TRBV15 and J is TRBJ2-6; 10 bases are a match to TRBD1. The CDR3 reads CATSRDGTGESGANVLTF. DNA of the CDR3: TGTGCCACCAGCAGAGATGGGACAGGGGAGTCTGGGGCCAACGTCCTGACTTTC.